These 11 T cell receptor beta chains were all obtained from the same sample, sequenced in a study of long-term antiretroviral therapy in people with HIV. At the survey level, the v3.0 immunoSEQ assay was run. Here immunoSEQ multiplex PCR was the method, and the copy in TCRdb shows in-frame clones only, minus some. The repertoire holds about 30,000 clones, roughly 93% seen once, with 5% to 7% in the top ten. Sequenced here: unsorted PBMCs, sampled about 6.5 years after starting antiretroviral therapy. These receptors were taken from a woman aged 40 to 55 with HIV.

The rearrangement joins TRBV2 to TRBJ1-2; D not certain. The CDR3 runs to 15 residues. V was pared by 2 bases and J by 3 bases, with 13 bases between. Germline V gene lookup returns CDR1 SNHLY and CDR2 FYNNEI. CDR3 DNA: TGTGCCAGCAGTGAATGGGGAGACGCAGACTATGGCTACACCTTC. It yields the protein CASSEWGDADYGYTF.

The CDR3 DNA reads TGTGCCAGCAGCTTGGGGCCAGGGGGTAATGAGCAGTTCTTC. Residues: CASSLGPGGNEQFF. The chain has TRBV5-6 and TRBJ2-1, with TRBD1 matching 7 bases. The CDR3 contains 14 residues. Germline V lookup: CDR1 SGHDT, CDR2 YYEEEE. J gave up 7 bases and V 0 bases, and 4 bases lay outside the gene matches.

The gene calls are TRBV7-2 and TRBJ1-1; TRBD1 might be the D (6 bases). The V gene lost 5 bases and the J gene lost 2 bases, with 9 bases spanning the gap. The CDR3 is 13 amino acids. Germline V lookup: CDR1 SGHTA, CDR2 FQGNSA. This CDR3 reads CASSPRGNTEAFF. CDR3 coding DNA: TGTGCCAGCAGCCCCAGGGGTAACACTGAAGCTTTCTTT.

This chain joins TRBV5-1 and TRBJ2-3; 9 bases map to TRBD2. The junction had 5 bases not matched to a gene; V was cut back by 0 bases and J by 0 bases. The CDR3 is made up of 17 amino acids. Germline CDR1 reads SGHRS; CDR2 reads YFSETQ. The CDR3, as DNA: TGCGCCAGCAGCTTGGCCCTTAGCGGGGGCAGCACAGATACGCAGTATTTT. This translates into CASSLALSGGSTDTQYF.

The V gene is TRBV7-9, the J gene TRBJ1-1; D perhaps matches TRBD1 (6 bases). Deletions cut 2 bases from V and 6 bases from J, with 13 bases between. This CDR3 comprises 14 residues. Germline V gives CDR1 SEHNR, CDR2 FQNEAQ (reference sequence). The CDR3 is CASSLSAGEPEAFF. In DNA, the CDR3 is TGTGCCAGCAGCTTATCAGCAGGGGAGCCTGAAGCTTTCTTT.

This clone has only one observation. The chain uses TRBV30 and TRBJ2-1, with unresolved D. Germline-derived CDR1 and CDR2 are GTSNPN and SVGIG (reference sequence). CDR3 length: 11 residues. V was cut by 1 base and J by 8 bases, with 6 bases left in between. CDR3 residues: CAWSGLDEQFF. Written as DNA, the CDR3 is TGTGCCTGGAGTGGATTGGATGAGCAGTTCTTC. Combining the CDR3 with reference TRBV30 and TRBJ2-1 gives the whole variable domain SQTIHQWPATLVQPVGSPLSLECTVEGTSNPNLYWYRQAAGRGLQLLFYSVGIGQISSEVPQNLSASRPQDRQFILSSKKLLLSDSGFYLCAWSGLDEQFFGPGTRLTVL.

This clone was picked up one time. The V gene is TRBV19, the J gene TRBJ1-2, with 11 bases identical to TRBD1. The CDR3 is made up of 16 amino acids. Looked up from germline, CDR1 is LNHDA and CDR2 is SQIVND (reference sequence). CDR3 nucleotides: TGTGCAGTAAGCCCTCGGACAGGGGGCTATAGCTATGGCTACACCTTC. Amino acids: CAVSPRTGGYSYGYTF.

The chain combines TRBV18 with TRBJ1-5; D perhaps matches TRBD1 (5 bases). The V gene's germline CDR1 is KGHSH and CDR2 LQKENI. Trimming cost V 4 bases and J 2 bases, with 18 bases left between them. The CDR3 sequence is 17 residues long. Here the CDR3 DNA reads TGTGCCAGCTCACTGACGGGAGGCGGGACTGGCAATCAGCCCCAGCATTTT. Protein sequence: CASSLTGGGTGNQPQHF.

The rearrangement links TRBV30 to TRBJ2-1; D is undetermined. The CDR3 consists of 13 residues. The V gene's germline CDR1 is GTSNPN and CDR2 SVGIG (reference sequence). Trimming took 3 bases from V and 5 from J, leaving 11 bases between them. CDR3 DNA: TGTGCCTGGAGCGTCGGGTGGGACAATGAGCAGTTCTTC. Its protein product is CAWSVGWDNEQFF.

The chain employs TRBV19 and TRBJ1-4, with TRBD1 as a possible D gene (6 bases). The CDR3 contains 14 residues. Trimming cost V 6 bases and J 7 bases, with 15 bases left between them. CDR1 is LNHDA, CDR2 SQIVND, per germline (reference sequence). CDR3 region: CASSAGVGGEKLFF. DNA for the CDR3: TGTGCCAGTAGCGCAGGGGTTGGGGGTGAAAAACTGTTTTTT. The variable domain in full, with the rest retrieved from reference TRBV19 and TRBJ1-4, is DGGITQSPKYLFRKEGQNVTLSCEQNLNHDAMYWYRQDPGQGLRLIYYSQIVNDFQKGDIAEGYSVSREKKESFPLTVTSAQKNPTAFYLCASSAGVGGEKLFFGSGTQLSVL.

CDR3 in DNA: TGTGCCAGCAGTTTATCGATGGACAGCCTGATGAACACTGAAGCTTTCTTT. It translates to CASSLSMDSLMNTEAFF. The chain is built from TRBV27 and TRBJ1-1, with D perhaps TRBD1 (6 bases). The length of the CDR3 is 17 residues. The V gene lost 0 bases and the J gene lost 0 bases, with 14 bases spanning the gap. Germline CDR1 MNHEY, CDR2 SMNVEV (reference sequence).